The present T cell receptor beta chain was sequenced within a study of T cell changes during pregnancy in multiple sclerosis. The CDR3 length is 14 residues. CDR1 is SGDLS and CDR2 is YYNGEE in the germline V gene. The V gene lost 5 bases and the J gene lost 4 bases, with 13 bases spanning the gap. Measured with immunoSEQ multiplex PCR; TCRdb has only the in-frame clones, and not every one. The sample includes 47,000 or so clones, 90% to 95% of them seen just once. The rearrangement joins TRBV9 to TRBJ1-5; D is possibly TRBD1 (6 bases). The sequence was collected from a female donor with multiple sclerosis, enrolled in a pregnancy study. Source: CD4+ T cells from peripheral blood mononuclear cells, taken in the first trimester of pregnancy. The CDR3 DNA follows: TGTGCCAGCAGTCAGGGGTTATGGAATCAGCCCCAGCATTTT. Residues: CASSQGLWNQPQHF.